The sequence of this T cell receptor (beta chain) was determined in a study of cytomegalovirus exposure and HLA in healthy donors (dated 2017 in TCRdb). For the wider study: In an earlier analysis of 550 to 750 of the donors, around 300 Gb of sequence data and just under 120 million unique TCR beta sequences from about 190 million T cells were reported. Around 300 gigabases of sequencing data and tens of millions of unique TCR sequences were included in an early release covering about 700 HLA-typed donors. Of the roughly 400 genotyped donors, 81% fell in the genetic ancestry cluster associated with self-reported Caucasian donors. The aim of the study was to test whether cataloging public T cell receptors could identify signatures of past pathogen exposure. Using immunosequencing, the study profiled T cell repertoires from fewer than 700 subjects and related those repertoires to cytomegalovirus serostatus. Besides the first cohort of 666 subjects, a separate validation cohort made up of roughly 120 different subjects was used. To predict cytomegalovirus infection status, the study brought together high-throughput TCR immunosequencing, statistical association of individual TCRs with disease status, and machine learning. To study patterns of TCR occurrence, a later analysis re-analyzed previously published TCR beta repertoires from 666 donors and added high-resolution HLA genotyping. Rather than drawing on any new phenotypic data, the later analysis identified candidate immune exposures from TCR beta sequences and the way those sequences occurred across donors. In an earlier analysis of 500 to 650 of the donors, high-throughput TCR beta sequencing was used to judge whether each TCR beta V gene segment behaved as functional or pseudogenic. Alongside the repertoire data, information on donor age, sex, ethnicity and CMV serostatus was compiled. A later genetic analysis took genome-wide SNP genotypes for about three fifths of the roughly 700 donors and used that subset as a discovery cohort. Every repertoire in the discovery cohort had been generated on one and the same sequencing platform. HLA typing included class I and class II loci at four-digit resolution. Typing coverage varied by locus: about 629-640 donors for A, B, C, DRB1 and DQB1; more than 500 for DQA1; 600 to 610 for DPA1; more than 450 for DPB1. Four to six DR-DQ haplotypes were handled as single units for association and clustering, since linkage in the cohort was strong. Across some 400 genotyped donors of the cohort, an average of approximately 240,000 unique TCR beta nucleotide sequences per donor were sequenced, and roughly a sixth of those sequences were non-productive.

In total, 666 healthy bone marrow donors made up the cohort. At the time of sampling, every cohort member was nominally healthy, though immune exposures that went unrecorded were likely present. The donor tested CMV seropositive and was one of the 289 seropositive cohort members. Every donor gave a peripheral blood sample, and the peripheral blood mononuclear cells from that sample were used for TCR beta sequencing. The Qiagen DNeasy Blood Extraction Kit was used to extract genomic DNA from the blood cell samples. The receptor library was made with the immunoSEQ multiplex PCR assay. A mixture of 60 forward primers for TCR Vbeta segments and 13 reverse primers for TCR Jbeta segments was used in the multiplex PCR. A multiplex PCR assay on genomic DNA amplified the CDR3 region of rearranged TCR beta genes. On the Illumina HiSeq System, the amplified TCR beta libraries were sequenced as 87-base-pair reads. In the source study's methods: Across the roughly 640 repertoires, a later analysis counted tens of millions of unique TCR beta chains, approximately 12 million of which were shared by at least two donors. A nearest-neighbor algorithm error-corrected the raw reads and collapsed the reads into unique sequences, merging closely related sequences to remove PCR and sequencing errors. CDR3 sequences were aligned to IMGT reference sequences to assign V, D and J gene segments. For a sequence to be retained, a match of at least six nucleotides was required to both a V gene segment and a J gene segment. Rearrangements were called productive when the CDR3 lacked stop codons and stayed in frame with V and J; all others were non-productive. Following IMGT convention, CDR3 was defined as the stretch from the second conserved V-encoded cysteine up to the conserved J-encoded phenylalanine. Sequences without an unambiguous match to a single V gene segment were excluded from the earlier analysis of 587 of the donors. An earlier analysis of several hundred of the donors called V segments functional above 56.7% productive rearrangements and segregating when the between-donor standard deviation exceeded 5%. To diagnose cytomegalovirus status from the catalog of TCR beta chain sequences, a statistical classification framework was built. In a later analysis, TCR nucleotide sequences were compared against IMGT/GENE-DB human TR gene sequences so that V and J genes could be assigned. In a later analysis, CDR3 sequences and most-parsimonious VDJ recombination scenarios were assigned using the TCRdist pipeline. In a later analysis, every TCR beta chain was defined by the combination of its CDR3 amino acid sequence and its V-gene family, and reads without a unique V-gene family were dropped. In a later analysis, 500 to 650 highly shared, low-generation-probability nucleotide sequences were removed to address suspected cross-contamination and a sequencing artifact. In a later analysis, a clonal expansion index was calculated for each public chain from normalized within-repertoire ranks of inferred template counts. Generation probabilities in a later analysis came from a VDJ recombination model fitted to out-of-frame rearrangements, and those results were checked against IGoR. A later analysis scored TCR-TCR, TCR-HLA and TCR-CMV co-occurrence with hypergeometric tests, applying a repertoire-size bias correction to TCR pairs. False discovery rates were estimated in a later analysis by permuting HLA or CMV assignments 20 times. In a later analysis, co-occurring TCRs were grouped with DBSCAN, and TCRdist sequence similarity was added when clustering was performed within HLA-allele-positive subsets. Repertoires with fewer than 30,000 or more than 120,000 public chains were left out of co-occurrence clustering, as were five repertoires with anomalous nucleotide sharing. TCRdb re-hosts the immuneACCESS table, in-frame sequences only. Its copies lack some clones; in the studies checked, an unresolved V gene accounts for under half of them, and the cause for the rest is not known. V, J and clone size are taken as reported in that table, and D and trimming were inferred from the DNA itself. Across this sample there are approximately 180,000 clones, with 75% to 85% seen only once. The ten top clones hold around 7.3% of the sample.

The paper's findings and limits, for the study overall: A cluster of highly shared sequence variants was judged likely to represent a technical artifact of the sequencing pipeline. A later analysis found that HLA-associated TCR beta chains were more clonally expanded and had lower generation probabilities than equally common non-associated chains. In a later analysis, 15,000 to 20,000 TCR beta sequences were associated with specific HLA alleles at a false discovery rate of 0.05. A later analysis reported that several top co-occurrence clusters appeared linked to parvovirus B19, influenza, CMV and Epstein-Barr virus. A later genetic analysis associated a missense DCLRE1C variant with V-gene and J-gene trimming of TCR beta chains, and an independent cohort replicated the association. The earlier analysis of nearly 600 of the donors excluded fewer than 20 rarely observed V segments, including chromosome 9 orphons, because counts were too low. In an earlier analysis of around 600 of the donors, most TCR beta V segments were observed in productive rearrangements about 87% or about 30% of the time, broadly matching IMGT annotations. CMV serostatus was the only immune exposure information available for the cohort. A further reported finding was that TCR beta sequences accurately predicted the HLA-A and HLA-B alleles for most subjects in the first cohort. It was suggested by the authors that the approach could potentially be generalized to other disease states and immunological phenotypes. Most TCR sequences were seen in very few donors, while some public TCRs were found in many individuals. A later analysis found that most CMV-associated TCR beta chains appeared HLA-restricted, with HLA associations seemingly driven largely by CMV exposure. When HLA alleles, especially DR and DQ, strongly co-occurred, attributing TCR associations to individual alleles was difficult. The presence/absence analyses assumed that sequencing depth was roughly uniform across donors, and that assumption may not be true. The 87-base-pair reads could not distinguish some IMGT-functional V segments, including TRBV6-2 and TRBV6-3, so those segments were excluded. The study gave a list of roughly 150 TCR beta chains associated with cytomegalovirus. In a later analysis, TCR association rates were found to vary across HLA loci, with the most associated TCRs seen for DRB1 alleles and the fewest for HLA-C alleles. Correlated functional status among segregating V segments might reflect linkage disequilibrium, but an unknown experimental factor could not be ruled out. Compared with the 666-donor mean, donors in an Asian-associated ancestry cluster had fewer N-insertions in productive TCRs, according to a later genetic analysis. Because some donors lacked HLA typing at each locus, the association tests relied only on the typed subset. In both the original and validation cohorts, the classifier was reported to diagnose cytomegalovirus status with high specificity and sensitivity. The cohort was sequenced for TCR beta chains only, and without alpha or paired-chain data the features that could be detected were limited. A few of the identified cytomegalovirus-associated TCR beta chains were confirmed in vitro to be specific for cytomegalovirus antigens.

Concerning this clone itself: Its target antigen remains unknown. No qualities accompany the bases; no much larger clone lies one base away.

V and J lose 3 bases and 6 bases, and a span of 16 bases separates them. According to the germline V gene, CDR1 reads SGDLS and CDR2 reads YYNGEE. Including the terminal cysteine and phenylalanine, the CDR3 comprises 15 residues. Of the read, only the CDR3 DNA is kept; its 45 bases are in frame from base 1. The specimen sequenced was PBMCs. The clonotype originates from a man in his thirties or forties in good health and CMV-seropositive. This sequence uses TRBV9 and TRBJ2-1; the D segment cannot be called with confidence. For the CDR3, the sequence is CASSASPTWPNEQFF. DNA sequence: TGTGCCAGCAGCGCGTCACCGACTTGGCCCAATGAGCAGTTCTTC.